This T cell receptor beta chain came from a study of OX40 agonist ivuxolimab in advanced cancers. For the wider study: Ivuxolimab, which targeted the costimulatory receptor OX40 (CD134), was an agonistic, fully human IgG2 monoclonal antibody. Partial responses were achieved by three dose-escalation patients, of whom one had hepatocellular carcinoma and two had cutaneous melanoma. Intravenous ivuxolimab was administered to patients every 2 weeks at six dose levels: 0.01, 0.1, 0.3, 1.5, 3 and 10 mg/kg. Of the 52 patients in dose escalation, 19 had hepatocellular carcinoma, some 15 had melanoma, 9 had renal cell carcinoma and 9 had head and neck cancer. The monotherapy dose-escalation portion (N of about 49 patients) of the phase I ivuxolimab trial is reported in the paper. In the dose-escalation cohort, 82.7% of patients were male, and the mean age was roughly 60 years, with a range of about 23 to 90. The purpose of peripheral TCRbeta sequencing was to test whether ivuxolimab changed TCR sequence diversity and led to clonal T-cell expansion. Patients were allowed to have had prior anti-PD-1, anti-PD-L1 or anti-CTLA-4 therapy, and approximately 43% of the dose-escalation patients had previously received checkpoint inhibitors. The paper as a whole reports these results and caveats: On average, CD8+ T cells showed more expanded clones than CD4+ T cells after ivuxolimab. Which antigens the clonally expanded peripheral T cells were specific for was not determined. In partial responders in the 0.1-3.0 mg/kg groups, normalized peripheral clonal expansion was found to be among the lowest, especially among CD8+ T cells. At doses of 0.1 to 3.0 mg/kg, clonal expansion of both CD4+ and CD8+ blood T cells was observed from baseline to week 6. Low levels of normalized T-cell clonal expansion were also seen in some nonresponding patients.

The trial excluded patients who had a history of autoimmune disease or who were on systemic immunosuppression. Peripheral blood for TCR sequencing was collected from all dose cohorts at baseline, on cycle 4 day 1, and on cycle 7 day 1. Samples were obtained from an open-label, multicenter, first-in-human phase I dose-escalation trial of ivuxolimab. Adults with locally advanced or metastatic melanoma, renal cell, hepatocellular, or head and neck squamous cell carcinoma were enrolled in the trial. Before TCR sequencing, CD4+ and CD8+ T cells were separately sorted from peripheral blood. Including the terminal cysteine and phenylalanine, the CDR3 comprises 14 residues. CDR3 DNA only is kept here, 42 bases in frame from base 1. CDR1 and CDR2, looked up from the germline V gene, are MNHEY and SVGAGI. Here V drops 5 bases and J drops 4 bases, and the junction holds 8 bases not matched to any gene. A remark on this clone: This receptor's antigen is unknown. No much larger clone exists at a distance of one base, and base qualities are not known.

Genomic DNA was isolated from the sorted cells so that the TCRbeta CDR3 region could be sequenced. TCRbeta CDR3 regions were sequenced using the immunoSEQ Assay. Drawn from immuneACCESS, this table holds only the in-frame rearrangements with V and J called that TCRdb kept. Clones are partly lost; checked studies trace under half to an unresolved V gene and leave the rest unexplained. In this sample the table shows around 81,000 clones, approximately 88% of which occur a single time. Approximately 1% of the sample is in the top ten clones. The sample consisted of CD4+ or CD8+ T cells sorted from blood, taken in a trial of the OX40 agonist ivuxolimab. The receptor was isolated from an adult with an advanced solid tumor such as melanoma, head and neck, liver or kidney cancer. The chain employs TRBV6-5 and TRBJ2-7; TRBD1 matches 7 bases in the middle. The CDR3 in this case is CASSRSGTAYEQYF. The DNA reads as follows: TGTGCCAGCAGTAGATCCGGGACAGCGTACGAGCAGTACTTC.